The 18 T cell receptor beta chains below come from one sample, sequenced in a study of metastatic and nonmetastatic thyroid tumors. Thyroid surgery was preceded by no treatment in any patient. MiXCR reprocessed the PCR reads for TCRdb. Altogether 29,000 or so clones are present, more than 3.5% being singletons, with the ten largest covering around 20%. The sequenced sample consisted of blood. The receptors come from a female donor with papillary thyroid cancer or a benign thyroid nodule (not recorded which). Some clones in this sample may be carry-over from other donors' samples.

By share, this clone ranks as medium-sized. This chain links TRBV28 with TRBJ2-7, with 7 bases fitting TRBD2. This CDR3 has 14 residues. Looked up from germline, CDR1 is MDHEN and CDR2 is SYDVKM. The V and J ends lost 3 bases and 2 bases, in that order; junction bases with no gene match: 4. As DNA, the CDR3 is TGTGCCAGCAGTTTTGGGGGGGTTACCTACGAGCAGTACTTC. It yields the protein CASSFGGVTYEQYF.

The V gene is TRBV3-1, the J gene TRBJ2-1; the match to TRBD2 covers 9 bases. The V segment lost 8 bases and the J segment 10 bases; nucleotides outside the gene matches: 9. The CDR3 sequence is 13 residues long. Germline V gene data show CDR1 as LGHDT and CDR2 as YNNKEL (reference sequence). The CDR3 protein is CASGVAGAREQFF. The DNA for the CDR3 is TGTGCCAGCGGGGTAGCGGGAGCCCGGGAGCAGTTCTTC.

This clone was detected many times. The genes are TRBV30 and TRBJ2-7; TRBD2 aligns across 9 bases. The V and J ends lost 8 bases and 4 bases, in that order; junction bases with no gene match: 12. The CDR3 length is 14 residues. Germline V gene lookup returns CDR1 GTSNPN and CDR2 SVGIG (reference sequence). CDR3 in amino acids: CAINPAGGLYEQYF. Here the CDR3 DNA reads TGTGCCATAAACCCAGCGGGAGGCCTATACGAGCAGTACTTC.

J is TRBJ2-2 and V is TRBV6-2 or TRBV6-3, with D maybe TRBD1 (6 bases). CDR1 is MNHEY and CDR2 is SVGEGT in the germline V gene. The CDR3 is made up of 16 amino acids. Trimming stripped 7 bases from V and 0 bases from J, with 15 bases between. CDR3 in DNA: TGTGCCAGCATATGGGGGCGAGGGACGAACACCGGGGAGCTGTTTTTT. It specifies CASIWGRGTNTGELFF.

This clone was recorded many times. The gene calls are TRBV19 and TRBJ2-7; 8 positions match TRBD2. V lost 4 bases and J lost 6; bases outside the gene matches: 8. Germline V gene sequence: CDR1 LNHDA, CDR2 SQIVND (reference sequence). The CDR3 length is 14 residues. CDR3 amino acids: CASSKAGARGEQYF. CDR3 sequence (DNA): TGTGCCAGTAGTAAAGCGGGAGCACGGGGCGAGCAGTACTTC.

By proportion, this clone is medium-sized. J is TRBJ2-7 and V is TRBV6-1; 7 positions match TRBD2. Looked up from germline, CDR1 is MNHNS and CDR2 is SASEGT. Trimming at V came to 6 bases and at J to 1 base, leaving 3 bases not matched to a gene. The CDR3 has 13 amino acids. In DNA, the CDR3 is TGTGCCAGCAGGTTTAGCGGGTCCTACGAGCAGTACTTC. Encoded protein: CASRFSGSYEQYF.

Many counts were recorded for this clone. At one of its ends the junction is not consistent with the germline gene, which may arise from a read error. J is TRBJ2-7 and V is TRBV6-1; a possible D gene is TRBD1 (5 bases). The CDR3 spans 14 residues. CDR1 MNHNS and CDR2 SASEGT come from the germline V gene. The CDR3 DNA sequence: TGCGCCACTTCCGAGACAGCCTATTCCTACGAGCAGTACTTC. This codes for CATSETAYSYEQYF.

There are many counts of this clone. The chain employs TRBV5-1 and TRBJ2-1; 13 bases map to TRBD2. Germline CDR1 SGHRS, CDR2 YFSETQ. V trimming: 3 bases; J trimming: 8 bases; junction bases outside the gene matches: 5. The CDR3 runs 15 residues. The CDR3 nucleotides are TGCGCCAGCAGCTCTGGACTAGCGGGAGTTGATGAGCAGTTCTTC. Protein product: CASSSGLAGVDEQFF. The full variable domain, with the rest looked up from reference TRBV5-1 and TRBJ2-1, is KAGVTQTPRYLIKTRGQQVTLSCSPISGHRSVSWYQQTPGQGLQFLFEYFSETQRNKGNFPGRFSGRQFSNSRSEMNVSTLELGDSALYLCASSSGLAGVDEQFFGPGTRLTVL.

This clone has just a few counts. J is TRBJ1-2 and V is TRBV6-1; maybe TRBD1 (5 bases). The CDR3 is made up of 17 amino acids. Germline V lookup: CDR1 MNHNS, CDR2 SASEGT. V was clipped by 3 bases and J by 4 bases, with 21 bases between them. DNA for the CDR3: TGTGCCAGCAGTGAGATTCGAGGGGTCATTATTGGCTATGGCTACACCTTC. Residues: CASSEIRGVIIGYGYTF.

This clone was observed a few times. The gene calls are TRBV6-2 or TRBV6-3 and TRBJ2-3; 9 bases fit TRBD1. The ends lost 0 bases at V and 4 bases at J; junction bases unmatched: 5. Germline CDR1 MNHEY, CDR2 SVGEGT. This CDR3 spans 16 amino acids. The CDR3 spells CASSYSPGQGADTQYF. CDR3 nucleotides: TGTGCCAGCAGTTACTCTCCGGGACAGGGTGCAGATACGCAGTATTTT.

This clone was seen a few times. The chain links TRBV9 to TRBJ2-1; D tentatively fits TRBD1 or TRBD2 (5 bases each). This CDR3 is built from 14 residues. Germline values: CDR1 SGDLS, CDR2 YYNGEE. With 2 bases removed from V and 13 bases from J, the gap between germline ends came to 19 bases. DNA for the CDR3: TGTGCCAGCAGCGTGAGGGGCGATACTGGTGATCAGTTCTTC. Translated, it gives CASSVRGDTGDQFF.

This clone was recorded many times. The chain carries TRBV2 and TRBJ1-5; D is uncertain. V was shortened by 1 base and J by 4 bases, with 11 bases between the two germline ends. The CDR3 loop spans 15 amino acids. The germline CDR1 and CDR2 sequences are SNHLY and FYNNEI. CDR3 region: CASSEGPVSNQPQHF. The CDR3 DNA reads as TGTGCCAGCAGTGAAGGCCCGGTTTCAAATCAGCCCCAGCATTTT.

The V call is TRBV6-1, the J call TRBJ2-7; D not resolved. The V and J ends lost 5 bases and 0 bases respectively, with 8 bases between them. Germline V gives CDR1 MNHNS, CDR2 SASEGT. The CDR3 totals 13 residues. The CDR3: CASSLASSYEQYF. DNA of the CDR3: TGTGCCAGCAGTCTTGCTAGCTCCTACGAGCAGTACTTC.

This clone has at least ten counts. With a much larger clone just one base away, this may be a read error. The chain combines TRBV5-1 with TRBJ2-7; D possibly corresponds to TRBD2 (6 bases). Trimming shortened V by 2 bases and J by 1 base, and 16 bases separated the two germline ends. This CDR3 has 16 amino acids. Germline V lookup: CDR1 SGHRS, CDR2 YFSETQ. In nucleotides, the CDR3 is TGCGCCAGCAGCTTAGGAGGGGTGGCACCATCCTACGAGCAGTACTTC. It specifies CASSLGGVAPSYEQYF.

This clone has just a few counts. This chain links TRBV4-1 with TRBJ1-5, with TRBD1 matching over 10 bases. The CDR3 contains 16 residues. V was pared by 4 bases and J by 2 bases, with 5 bases of the junction left unmatched. CDR1 and CDR2 (germline): MGHRA, YSYEKL. CDR3 in amino acids: CASSPGQGGGNQPQHF. The CDR3 region has the DNA TGCGCCAGCAGCCCTGGACAGGGGGGGGGCAATCAGCCCCAGCATTTT.

This clone has a count of ten or more. This chain uses TRBV7-6 with TRBJ2-7, with 8 positions matching TRBD2. V lost 8 bases and J lost 3; bases outside the gene matches: 12. Germline V lookup: CDR1 SGHVS, CDR2 FNYEAQ. This CDR3 is built from 15 residues. The CDR3 sequence: CASGFQGLAHYEQYF. The CDR3 DNA follows: TGTGCCAGCGGGTTCCAAGGACTAGCCCACTACGAGCAGTACTTC.

This clone was seen ten or more times. This sample includes further DNA sequences coding for the same CDR3. The chain is built from TRBV10-1 and TRBJ1-2, with D tentatively TRBD1 (6 bases). The CDR3 runs 15 residues. Trimming cost V 7 bases and J 1 base, with 16 bases left between them. Germline CDR1 and CDR2: WNHNN and SYGVQD (reference sequence). DNA for the CDR3: TGCGCCAGCATCAACCAGGGGATTCTTAACTATGGCTACACCTTC. Amino acids: CASINQGILNYGYTF.

The sample holds a few counts of this clone. The chain links TRBV30 to TRBJ2-3; D is undetermined. V lost 8 bases to trimming and J lost 2 bases, with 11 bases between them. Germline V gene data show CDR1 as GTSNPN and CDR2 as SVGIG (reference sequence). The CDR3 is 12 amino acids. For the CDR3, the DNA is TGTGCCATTGCCTGGTCCACAGATACGCAGTATTTT. It codes for CAIAWSTDTQYF.